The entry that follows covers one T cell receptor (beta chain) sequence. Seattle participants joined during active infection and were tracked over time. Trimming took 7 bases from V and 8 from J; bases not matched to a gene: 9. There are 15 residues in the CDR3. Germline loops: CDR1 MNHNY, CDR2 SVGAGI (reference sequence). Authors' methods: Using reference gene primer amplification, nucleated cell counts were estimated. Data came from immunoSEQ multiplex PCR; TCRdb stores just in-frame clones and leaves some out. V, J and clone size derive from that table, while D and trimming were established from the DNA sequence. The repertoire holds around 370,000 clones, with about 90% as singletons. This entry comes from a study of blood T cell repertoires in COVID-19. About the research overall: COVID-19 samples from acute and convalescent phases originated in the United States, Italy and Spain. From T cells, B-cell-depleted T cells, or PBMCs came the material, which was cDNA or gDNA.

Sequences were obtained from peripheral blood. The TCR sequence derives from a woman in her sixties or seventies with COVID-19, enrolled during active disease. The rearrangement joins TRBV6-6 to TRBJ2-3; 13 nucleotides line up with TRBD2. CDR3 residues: CASTQLAGGPGTQYF. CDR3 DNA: TGTGCCAGCACCCAACTAGCGGGGGGGCCAGGTACGCAGTATTTT.